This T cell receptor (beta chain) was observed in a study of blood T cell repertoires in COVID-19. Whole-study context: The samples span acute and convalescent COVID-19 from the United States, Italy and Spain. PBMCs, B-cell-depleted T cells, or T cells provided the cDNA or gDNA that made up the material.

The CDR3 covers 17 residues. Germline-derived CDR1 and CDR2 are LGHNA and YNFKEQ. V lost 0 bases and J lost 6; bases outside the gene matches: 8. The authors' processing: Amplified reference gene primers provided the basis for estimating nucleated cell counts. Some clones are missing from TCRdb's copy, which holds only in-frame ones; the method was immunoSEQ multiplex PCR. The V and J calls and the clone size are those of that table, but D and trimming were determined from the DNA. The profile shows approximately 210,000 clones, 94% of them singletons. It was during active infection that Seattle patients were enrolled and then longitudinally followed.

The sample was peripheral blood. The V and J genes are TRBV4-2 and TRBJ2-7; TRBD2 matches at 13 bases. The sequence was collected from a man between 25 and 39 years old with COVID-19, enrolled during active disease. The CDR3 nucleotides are TGTGCCAGCAGCCAAGAAGTTGTAGGACTAGCGGGAGTCGAGCAGTACTTC. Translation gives CASSQEVVGLAGVEQYF.